Shown below are 28 T cell receptor beta chains from a single sample sequenced in a study of siplizumab effects on memory and regulatory T cells (dated by TCRdb to about 2019). Cells in the mixed lymphocyte reaction were cultured together at 37 degrees C for under seven days. Receptor libraries were prepared by the immunoSEQ multiplex PCR assay. Sourced from immuneACCESS, this table was stored by TCRdb with only in-frame sequences that have V and J called. A share of the clones is absent; for the studies checked, an unresolved V gene accounts for under half, and the remainder has no known explanation. The sample has about 12,000 clones on record, more than 45% of them singletons. The ten top clones hold 30% to 45% of the sample. Antigens of these TCRs are unknown. Specimen: CFSE-low (dividing) CD8+ T cells sorted from an allogeneic mixed lymphocyte reaction. The receptors stem from a human donor in good health; the cells came from an allogeneic mixed lymphocyte reaction. Some clones in this sample may be carry-over from other donors' samples.

The chain carries TRBV6-6 and TRBJ1-4; D is possibly TRBD1 (6 bases). The CDR3 has 15 amino acids. The germline V gene has CDR1 MNHNY and CDR2 SVGAGI (reference sequence). The V end lost 5 bases, the J end lost 4 bases, and 14 bases lay between the germline ends. In DNA, the CDR3 is TGTGCCAGCAGTCGTACGGACAGACTTAATGAAAAACTGTTTTTT. Amino acids: CASSRTDRLNEKLFF.

This clone was observed a handful of times. The J gene is TRBJ1-2, the V gene TRBV2; D unresolved. Germline assignment: CDR1 SNHLY and CDR2 FYNNEI. V gave up 4 bases and J gave up 6 bases, with 15 bases separating them. The CDR3 has 14 residues. CDR3 sequence (DNA): TGTGCCAGCAGTGTTACAGCCTTCTGGGATGGCTACACCTTC. Translation gives CASSVTAFWDGYTF.

With regard to this clone: A much larger clone lies one base from this, so it may be a read error. The rearrangement links TRBV11-2 to TRBJ2-2; D not resolved. Trimming cost V 7 bases and J 6 bases, with 21 bases left between them. The CDR3 consists of 16 residues. CDR1 SGHAT and CDR2 FQNNGV come from the germline V gene. In DNA form, the CDR3 reads TGTGCCAGCACCCTGGCCGGAACAGTTAAGGCCGGGGAGCTGTTTTTT. Translated, it gives CASTLAGTVKAGELFF.

The count of this clone is one. The V and J genes are TRBV2 and TRBJ2-5; 7 positions agree with TRBD2. Germline assignment: CDR1 SNHLY and CDR2 FYNNEI. The V gene end was trimmed by 2 bases and the J gene end by 0 bases; junction bases not matched to a gene: 6. The CDR3 is made up of 16 amino acids. The CDR3 reads CASSEFSGRYQETQYF. CDR3 bases: TGTGCCAGCAGTGAATTTAGCGGGCGCTACCAAGAGACCCAGTACTTC.

The chain recombines TRBV27 with TRBJ1-2; D is perhaps TRBD1 (5 bases). CDR3 length: 15 amino acids. Germline V gene data show CDR1 as MNHEY and CDR2 as SMNVEV (reference sequence). Trimming pared 1 base from V and 7 bases from J, leaving 16 bases between. The chain's CDR3 is CASSLLSGGGAGYTF. CDR3 sequence (DNA): TGTGCCAGCAGTTTATTGTCCGGGGGGGGTGCTGGCTACACCTTC.

This chain joins TRBV4-1 and TRBJ2-3; TRBD2 agrees at 7 bases. CDR1 is MGHRA and CDR2 is YSYEKL in the germline V gene. Unmatched junction bases numbered 4, after V lost 1 base and J lost 3 bases. The CDR3 sequence is 15 residues long. The CDR3 sequence: CASSQVGGSTDTQYF. The CDR3 DNA reads as TGCGCCAGCAGCCAAGTCGGCGGGAGTACAGATACGCAGTATTTT.

The genes are TRBV11-3 and TRBJ1-5; 12 bases map to TRBD1. V lost 4 bases to trimming and J lost 4 bases; unmatched junction nucleotides: 14. Looked up from germline, CDR1 is SGHNT and CDR2 is YENEEA. This CDR3 region has 19 residues. CDR3 protein: CASSSPPWDRGHSNQPQHF. CDR3 bases: TGTGCCAGCAGCTCCCCCCCGTGGGACAGGGGGCACTCAAATCAGCCCCAGCATTTT.

The genes are TRBV4-2 and TRBJ2-2, with D maybe TRBD2 (5 bases). Per germline, CDR1 LGHNA and CDR2 YNFKEQ. V was pared by 3 bases and J by 5 bases, with 7 bases between. The CDR3 extends over 13 amino acids. This chain's CDR3 is CASSQGGTGELFF. DNA of the CDR3: TGTGCCAGCAGCCAGGGCGGGACCGGGGAGCTGTTTTTT.

V and J are TRBV5-6 and TRBJ1-1, with D possibly being TRBD1 (5 bases). Trimming took off 4 bases at V and 0 bases at J, with 16 bases between the two ends. CDR3 length equals 16 residues. Germline CDR1 and CDR2: SGHDT and YYEEEE. CDR3 residues: CASSGGSFTMNTEAFF. The CDR3 DNA reads TGTGCCAGCAGCGGGGGATCCTTCACTATGAACACTGAAGCTTTCTTT.

CDR3 loop: CASRLAGGLTDTQYF. DNA of the CDR3: TGTGCCAGCAGACTAGCGGGAGGGTTGACAGATACGCAGTATTTT. This rearrangement joins TRBV6-5 to TRBJ2-3, with 13 bases aligning to TRBD2. The CDR3 has 15 residues. V gave up 6 bases and J gave up 3 bases; unmatched junction bases: 3. CDR1 MNHEY and CDR2 SVGAGI come from the germline V gene.

The table lists this clone with a few counts. The chain joins TRBV4-1 to TRBJ1-2; D is undetermined. Germline CDR1 reads MGHRA; CDR2 reads YSYEKL. With 1 base removed from V and 8 bases from J, the gap between germline ends came to 8 bases. The CDR3 is made up of 12 amino acids. The CDR3 is CASSQGPGGYTF. CDR3 coding DNA: TGCGCCAGCAGCCAAGGGCCGGGGGGCTACACCTTC.

The chain couples TRBV6-6 to TRBJ2-5; D gene uncertain. Matching the DNA end better, TRBJ2-7 makes the J call doubtful. Germline assignment: CDR1 MNHNY and CDR2 SVGAGI (reference sequence). The CDR3 totals 13 residues. As DNA, the CDR3 is TGTGCCAGCAGTTACAGCCATCTCTACGAGCAGTACTTC. Encoded protein: CASSYSHLYEQYF.

J is TRBJ1-1 and V is TRBV11-2; 7 bases map to TRBD1. CDR3 length: 13 residues. V lost 3 bases and J lost 7; bases outside the gene matches: 5. The germline V gene has CDR1 SGHAT and CDR2 FQNNGV. The CDR3 coding sequence is TGTGCCAGCAGCTTTTCAGGGGGATTTGAAGCTTTCTTT. Its translation: CASSFSGGFEAFF.

Relative to its sample, this clone is medium-sized. Other nucleotide sequences in the sample specify the same CDR3. The gene calls are TRBV5-6 and TRBJ1-2, with D perhaps TRBD1 (5 bases). CDR1 and CDR2 from the germline V gene are SGHDT and YYEEEE. CDR3 size: 17 residues. Trimming shortened V by 1 base and J by 8 bases, and 24 bases separated the two germline ends. The CDR3, as DNA: TGTGCCAGCAGCTTGAGTTACGGGGGTGACCAGGGTGAGGGCTACACCTTC. This translates into CASSLSYGGDQGEGYTF.

The gene calls are TRBV19 and TRBJ2-3, with a possible D match to TRBD1 (6 bases). The CDR3 runs to 14 residues. From germline, CDR1 is LNHDA and CDR2 SQIVND (reference sequence). Trimming stripped 9 bases from V and 3 bases from J, with 16 bases between. The CDR3 DNA follows: TGTGCCAGCAGGGGCTGGGAGAGAACAGATACGCAGTATTTT. This codes for CASRGWERTDTQYF.

The chain combines TRBV7-8 with TRBJ1-4, with D hard to call. Per the germline V gene, CDR1 is SGHVS and CDR2 is FQNEAQ. This CDR3 is built from 15 residues. Trimming took 7 bases from V and 0 from J, leaving 12 bases between them. DNA for the CDR3: TGTGCCAGCATCCCAGATGAATCAACTAATGAAAAACTGTTTTTT. This encodes CASIPDESTNEKLFF.

With regard to this clone: The junction departs from germline at one end; a sequencing error may be responsible. The chain carries TRBV5-3 and TRBJ2-7; no reliable D call. TRBV5-3 belongs to the ORF category, with a function that is uncertain. The length of the CDR3 is 13 residues. CDR3 DNA sequence: TGTGCCAGCAGCTGGGCCACTTCGCTCGAGCAGTACTTC. Encoded protein: CASSWATSLEQYF.

This clone is medium-sized by share. The genes are TRBV10-3 and TRBJ2-7, with TRBD1 identical over 8 bases. Germline V CDR1 and CDR2: ENHRY, SYGVKD. The length of the CDR3 is 14 residues. After removal of 2 bases from V and 1 base from J, the junction contained 1 base not matched to a gene. CDR3 loop: CAISEGTGSYEQYF. The CDR3 DNA is TGTGCCATCAGTGAGGGGACAGGATCCTACGAGCAGTACTTC.

This clone was observed a few times. J is TRBJ2-5 and V is TRBV13, with TRBD1 matching over 12 bases. Losses at the gene ends were 5 bases for V and 6 bases for J; bases not matched to a gene: 10. There are 16 residues in the CDR3. In germline, CDR1 is PRHDT, CDR2 FYEKMQ (reference sequence). CDR3 DNA sequence: TGTGCCAGCAGCCCTTCGGCAGGGGACAGGGGGCAGACCCAGTACTTC. This sequence encodes CASSPSAGDRGQTQYF.

This chain connects TRBV7-6 to TRBJ1-1; D might be TRBD1 (5 bases). The CDR3 sequence is 11 residues long. The V and J ends lost 4 bases and 11 bases respectively, with 11 bases between them. Looked up from germline, CDR1 is SGHVS and CDR2 is FNYEAQ. The CDR3 region is CASSSGGYAFF. The DNA of the CDR3 is TGTGCCAGCAGCTCCGGGGGGTATGCTTTCTTT.

The chain combines TRBV6-6 with TRBJ2-7; D gene uncertain. The CDR3 runs 15 residues. V was pared by 5 bases and J by 3 bases, with 17 bases between. CDR1 and CDR2 (germline): MNHNY, SVGAGI (reference sequence). In DNA, the CDR3 is TGTGCCAGCAGTCAGACGAACGGACGCTTCTACGAGCAGTACTTC. This sequence encodes CASSQTNGRFYEQYF.

There are a few counts of this clone. This chain joins TRBV28 and TRBJ1-1; D remains ambiguous. Trimming removed 3 bases at V and 1 base at J, with 9 bases between. The CDR3 spans 14 residues. CDR1 is MDHEN and CDR2 is SYDVKM in the germline V gene. The CDR3 DNA is TGTGCCAGCAGTTTGGGCGAACCGAACACTGAAGCTTTCTTT. Translated, it gives CASSLGEPNTEAFF.

V usage is TRBV11-3 and J usage is TRBJ2-1; 9 bases match TRBD2. This CDR3 region has 16 residues. Germline loops: CDR1 SGHNT, CDR2 YENEEA. V gave up 5 bases and J gave up 0 bases; unmatched junction bases: 5. The CDR3 region is CASSPTSGGSYNEQFF. The CDR3 region has the DNA TGTGCCAGCAGCCCGACTAGCGGAGGCTCCTACAATGAGCAGTTCTTC.

This clone has more than one count but fewer than ten. The V gene is TRBV11-3, the J gene TRBJ2-5, with D unresolved. The V gene lost 5 bases and the J gene lost 2 bases, with 12 bases spanning the gap. Germline-derived CDR1 and CDR2 are SGHNT and YENEEA. The CDR3 is made up of 14 amino acids. CDR3 nucleotide sequence: TGTGCCAGCAGCGGTCCTCCCATACAAGAGACCCAGTACTTC. It encodes CASSGPPIQETQYF.

This sequence joins TRBV27 and TRBJ1-2; D is ambiguous. V was trimmed by 5 bases and J by 4 bases, leaving 14 bases between them. This CDR3 comprises 14 residues. Per the germline V gene, CDR1 is MNHEY and CDR2 is SMNVEV (reference sequence). Here the CDR3 reads CASSPRRVGYGYTF. In nucleotides, the CDR3 is TGTGCCAGCAGTCCAAGGAGGGTGGGCTATGGCTACACCTTC.

This clone turned up a few times. The chain uses TRBV29-1 and TRBJ2-1; 9 bases match TRBD2. Trimming at V came to 2 bases and at J to 8 bases, leaving 7 bases not matched to a gene. CDR3 size: 14 residues. Germline V gives CDR1 SQVTM, CDR2 ANQGSEA. The CDR3 sequence is CSVELVAGVYEQFF. CDR3 DNA sequence: TGCAGCGTTGAATTGGTAGCGGGGGTTTATGAGCAGTTCTTC.

Relative to its sample, this clone is medium-sized (0.01 to 0.1%). The rearrangement joins TRBV7-9 to TRBJ1-5; unclear D gene. The germline V gene encodes CDR1 SEHNR and CDR2 FQNEAQ (reference sequence). CDR3 length: 17 amino acids. V lost 1 base and J lost 2, with 15 bases in between. CDR3 nucleotides: TGTGCCAGCAGCTTAGTTCCCATGGACCCCGGCAATCAGCCCCAGCATTTT. Residues: CASSLVPMDPGNQPQHF. The whole variable domain, remainder taken from reference TRBV7-9 and TRBJ1-5, is DTGVSQNPRHKITKRGQNVTFRCDPISEHNRLYWYRQTLGQGPEFLTYFQNEAQLEKSRLLSDRFSAERPKGSFSTLEIQRTEQGDSAMYLCASSLVPMDPGNQPQHFGDGTRLSIL.

CDR3 residues: CAISEYRDSYEQYF. CDR3 nucleotides: TGTGCCATCAGTGAGTATAGGGACAGCTACGAGCAGTACTTC. This chain links TRBV10-3 with TRBJ2-7, with 7 bases identical to TRBD1. Germline loops: CDR1 ENHRY, CDR2 SYGVKD. CDR3 length equals 14 residues. V was clipped by 1 base and J by 3 bases; unmatched bases: 3.